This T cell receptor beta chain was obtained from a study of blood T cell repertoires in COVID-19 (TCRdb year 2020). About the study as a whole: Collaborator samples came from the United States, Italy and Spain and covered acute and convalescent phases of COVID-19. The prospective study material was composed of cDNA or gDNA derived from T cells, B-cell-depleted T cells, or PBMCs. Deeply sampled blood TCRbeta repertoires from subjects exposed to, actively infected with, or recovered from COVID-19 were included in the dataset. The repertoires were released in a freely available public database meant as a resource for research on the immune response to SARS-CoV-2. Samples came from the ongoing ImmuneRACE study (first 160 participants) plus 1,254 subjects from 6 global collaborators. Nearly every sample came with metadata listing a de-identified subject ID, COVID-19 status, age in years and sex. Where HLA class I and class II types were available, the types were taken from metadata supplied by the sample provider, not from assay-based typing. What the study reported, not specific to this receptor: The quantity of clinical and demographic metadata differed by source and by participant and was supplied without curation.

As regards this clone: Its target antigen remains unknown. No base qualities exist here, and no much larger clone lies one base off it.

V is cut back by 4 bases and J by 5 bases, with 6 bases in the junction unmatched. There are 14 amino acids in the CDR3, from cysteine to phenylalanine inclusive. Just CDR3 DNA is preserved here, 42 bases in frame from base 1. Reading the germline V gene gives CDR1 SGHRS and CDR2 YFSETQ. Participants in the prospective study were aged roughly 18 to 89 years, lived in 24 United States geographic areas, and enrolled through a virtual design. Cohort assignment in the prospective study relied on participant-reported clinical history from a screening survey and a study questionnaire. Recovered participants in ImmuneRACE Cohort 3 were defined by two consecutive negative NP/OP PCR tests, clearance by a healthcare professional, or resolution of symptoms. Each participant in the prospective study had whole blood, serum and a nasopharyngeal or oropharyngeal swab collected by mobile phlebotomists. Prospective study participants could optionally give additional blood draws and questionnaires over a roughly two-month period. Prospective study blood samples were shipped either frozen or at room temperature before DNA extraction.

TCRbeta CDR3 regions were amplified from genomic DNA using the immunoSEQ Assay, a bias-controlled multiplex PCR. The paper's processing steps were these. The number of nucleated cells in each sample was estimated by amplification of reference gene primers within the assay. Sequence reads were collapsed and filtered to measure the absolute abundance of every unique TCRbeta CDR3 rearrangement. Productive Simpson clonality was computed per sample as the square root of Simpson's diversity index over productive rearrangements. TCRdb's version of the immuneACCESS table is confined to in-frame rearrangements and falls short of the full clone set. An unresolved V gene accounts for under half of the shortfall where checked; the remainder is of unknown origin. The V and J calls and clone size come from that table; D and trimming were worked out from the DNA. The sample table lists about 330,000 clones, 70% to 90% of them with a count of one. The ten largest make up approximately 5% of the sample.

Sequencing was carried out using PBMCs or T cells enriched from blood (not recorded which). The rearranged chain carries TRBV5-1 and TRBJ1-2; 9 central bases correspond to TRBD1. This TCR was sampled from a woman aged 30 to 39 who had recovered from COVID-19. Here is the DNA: TGCGCCAGCAGCACTCCGGGACAGGGTTATGGCTACACCTTC. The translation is CASSTPGQGYGYTF.